The entry below describes one TCR beta chain. What it binds is not known. Combining a sample-barcoded 5' primer with a J-beta primer mix, a second PCR ran for 7 to 11 cycles. TCRdb redid the calling of the 5' RACE reads with MiXCR, one entry per CDR3 protein. The profile shows around 2 million distinct CDR3 sequences, about two fifths of them singletons. Each of the donors had 8 to 10 milliliters of peripheral blood drawn into EDTA-treated Vacutainer tubes. The sample is drawn from a study of blood T cells in healthy people across ages. Trimming pared 9 bases from V and 4 bases from J, leaving 9 bases between. The CDR3 has 11 amino acids. The germline V gene encodes CDR1 KGHDR and CDR2 SFDVKD. Study-level results: More naive CD4+ cells and higher diversity were found in long-lived than in aged donors. In the absence of known donor CMV status, changes in expanded clonotypes were possibly confounded. Older age went with lower TCR beta diversity per million T cells, in a roughly linear way.

The sequence derives from a human donor in good health. V usage is TRBV24-1 and J usage is TRBJ2-7; D not certain. Specimen: blood. CDR3: CATRFGYEQYF. CDR3 sequence (DNA): TGTGCCACCCGGTTCGGTTACGAGCAGTACTTC.